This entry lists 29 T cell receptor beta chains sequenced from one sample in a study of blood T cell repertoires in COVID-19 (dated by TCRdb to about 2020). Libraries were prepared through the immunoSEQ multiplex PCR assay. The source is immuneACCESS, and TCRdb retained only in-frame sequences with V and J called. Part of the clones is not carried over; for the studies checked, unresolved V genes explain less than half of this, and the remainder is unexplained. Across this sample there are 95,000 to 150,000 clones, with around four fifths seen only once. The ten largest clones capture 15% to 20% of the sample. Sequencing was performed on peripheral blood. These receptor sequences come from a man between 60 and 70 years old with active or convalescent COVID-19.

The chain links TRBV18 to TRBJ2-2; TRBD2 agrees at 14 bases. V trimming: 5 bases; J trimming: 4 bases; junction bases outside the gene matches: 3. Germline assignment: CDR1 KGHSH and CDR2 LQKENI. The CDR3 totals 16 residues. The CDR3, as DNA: TGTGCCAGCTCAGCCGGACTAGCGGGAGGCACCGGGGAGCTGTTTTTT. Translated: CASSAGLAGGTGELFF. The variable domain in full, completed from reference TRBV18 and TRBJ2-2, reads NAGVMQNPRHLVRRRGQEARLRCSPMKGHSHVYWYRQLPEEGLKFMVYLQKENIIDESGMPKERFSAEFPKEGPSILRIQQVVRGDSAAYFCASSAGLAGGTGELFFGEGSRLTVL.

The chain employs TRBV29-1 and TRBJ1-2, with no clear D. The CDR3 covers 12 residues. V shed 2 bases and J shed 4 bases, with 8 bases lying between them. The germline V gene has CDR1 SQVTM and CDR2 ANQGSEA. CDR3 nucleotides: TGCAGCGTTGAAACAACCCTCTATGGCTACACCTTC. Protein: CSVETTLYGYTF.

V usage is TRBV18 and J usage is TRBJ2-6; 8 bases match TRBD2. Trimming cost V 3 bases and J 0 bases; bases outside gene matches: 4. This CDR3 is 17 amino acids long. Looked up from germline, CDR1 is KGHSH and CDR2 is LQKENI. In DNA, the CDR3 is TGTGCCAGCTCACCGGGTAGCGGGAACTCTGGGGCCAACGTCCTGACTTTC. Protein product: CASSPGSGNSGANVLTF. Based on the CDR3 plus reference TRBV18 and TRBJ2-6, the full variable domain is NAGVMQNPRHLVRRRGQEARLRCSPMKGHSHVYWYRQLPEEGLKFMVYLQKENIIDESGMPKERFSAEFPKEGPSILRIQQVVRGDSAAYFCASSPGSGNSGANVLTFGAGSRLTVL.

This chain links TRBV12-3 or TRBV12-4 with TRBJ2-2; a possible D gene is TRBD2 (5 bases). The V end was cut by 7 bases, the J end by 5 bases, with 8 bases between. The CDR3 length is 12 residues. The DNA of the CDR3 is TGTGCCAGCACCCCGGGGACCGGGGAGCTGTTTTTT. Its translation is CASTPGTGELFF.

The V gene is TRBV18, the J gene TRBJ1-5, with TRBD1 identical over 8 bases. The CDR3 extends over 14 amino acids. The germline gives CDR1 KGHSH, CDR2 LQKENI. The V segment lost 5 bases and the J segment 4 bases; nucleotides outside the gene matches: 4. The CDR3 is CASSTTGDNQPQHF. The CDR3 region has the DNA TGTGCCAGCTCAACGACAGGGGATAATCAGCCCCAGCATTTT.

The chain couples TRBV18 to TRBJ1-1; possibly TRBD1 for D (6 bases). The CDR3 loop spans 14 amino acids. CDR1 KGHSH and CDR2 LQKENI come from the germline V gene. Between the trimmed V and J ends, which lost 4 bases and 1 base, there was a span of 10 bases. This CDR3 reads CASSLSDRNTEAFF. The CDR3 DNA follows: TGTGCCAGCTCACTTTCGGACAGGAACACTGAAGCTTTCTTT.

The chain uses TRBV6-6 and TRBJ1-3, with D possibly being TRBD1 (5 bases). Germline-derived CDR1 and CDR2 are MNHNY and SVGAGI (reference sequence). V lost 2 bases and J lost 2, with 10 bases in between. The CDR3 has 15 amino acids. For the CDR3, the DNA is TGTGCCAGCAGTTACCCCGGGGGGGCTGGAAACACCATATATTTT. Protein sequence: CASSYPGGAGNTIYF.

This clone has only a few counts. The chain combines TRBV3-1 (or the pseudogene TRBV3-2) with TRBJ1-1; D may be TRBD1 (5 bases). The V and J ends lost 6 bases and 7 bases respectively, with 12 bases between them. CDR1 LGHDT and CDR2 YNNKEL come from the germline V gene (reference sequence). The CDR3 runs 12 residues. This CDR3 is CASRSHRGEAFF. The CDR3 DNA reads TGTGCCAGCAGATCACATAGGGGTGAAGCTTTCTTT.

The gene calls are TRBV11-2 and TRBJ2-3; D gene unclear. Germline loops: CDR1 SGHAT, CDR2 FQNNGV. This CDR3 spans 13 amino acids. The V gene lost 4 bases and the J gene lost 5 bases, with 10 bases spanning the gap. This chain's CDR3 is CASSYPYQDTQYF. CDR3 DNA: TGTGCCAGCAGCTACCCCTACCAAGATACGCAGTATTTT.

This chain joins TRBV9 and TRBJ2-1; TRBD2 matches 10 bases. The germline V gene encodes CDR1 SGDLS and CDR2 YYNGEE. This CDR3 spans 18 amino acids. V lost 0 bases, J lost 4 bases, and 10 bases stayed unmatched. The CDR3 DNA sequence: TGTGCCAGCAGCGTAGCACAGTCTAGCGGGAGTGGGTACAATGAGCAGTTCTTC. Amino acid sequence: CASSVAQSSGSGYNEQFF.

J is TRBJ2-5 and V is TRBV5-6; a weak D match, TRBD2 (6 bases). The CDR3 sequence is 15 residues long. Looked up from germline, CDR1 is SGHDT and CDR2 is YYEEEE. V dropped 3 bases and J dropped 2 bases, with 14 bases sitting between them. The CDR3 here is CASSSPASAQETQYF. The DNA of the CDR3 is TGTGCCAGCAGCTCCCCGGCTAGCGCTCAAGAGACCCAGTACTTC.

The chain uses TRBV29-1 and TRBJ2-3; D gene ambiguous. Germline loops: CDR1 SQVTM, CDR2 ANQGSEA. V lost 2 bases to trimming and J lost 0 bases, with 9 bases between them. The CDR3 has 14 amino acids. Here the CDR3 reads CSVEWAASTDTQYF. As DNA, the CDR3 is TGCAGCGTTGAATGGGCAGCTAGCACAGATACGCAGTATTTT.

The CDR3 nucleotides read TGTGCCACCAGCAGACCGGGGGGGACATCGTACTACGAGCAGTACTTC. Amino acids: CATSRPGGTSYYEQYF. V and J are TRBV15 and TRBJ2-7; TRBD2 matches at 8 bases. Germline CDR1 and CDR2: LNHNV and YYDKDF (reference sequence). The ends lost 2 bases at V and 3 bases at J; junction bases unmatched: 9. The CDR3 totals 16 residues.

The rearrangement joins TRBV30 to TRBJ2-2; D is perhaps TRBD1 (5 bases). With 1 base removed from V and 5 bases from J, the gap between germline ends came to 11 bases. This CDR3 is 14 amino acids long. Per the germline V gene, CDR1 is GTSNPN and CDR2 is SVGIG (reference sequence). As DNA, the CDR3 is TGTGCCTGGAGTGGGGGCCGTTCGACCGGGGAGCTGTTTTTT. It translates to CAWSGGRSTGELFF.

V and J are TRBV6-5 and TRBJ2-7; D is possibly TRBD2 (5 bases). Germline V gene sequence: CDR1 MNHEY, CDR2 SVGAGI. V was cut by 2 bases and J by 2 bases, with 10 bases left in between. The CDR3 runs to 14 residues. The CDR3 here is CASSYRTGAYEQYF. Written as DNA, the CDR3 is TGTGCCAGCAGTTACCGTACCGGGGCCTACGAGCAGTACTTC.

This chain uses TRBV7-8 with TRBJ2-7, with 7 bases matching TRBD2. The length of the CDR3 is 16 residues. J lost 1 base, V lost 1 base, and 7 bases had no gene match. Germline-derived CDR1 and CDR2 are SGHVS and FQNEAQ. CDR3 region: CASSLGLAAISYEQYF. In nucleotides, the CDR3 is TGTGCCAGCAGCTTAGGGCTAGCGGCCATATCCTACGAGCAGTACTTC.

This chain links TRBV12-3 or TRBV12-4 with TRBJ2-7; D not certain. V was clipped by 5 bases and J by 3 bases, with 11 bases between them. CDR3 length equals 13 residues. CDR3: CASSRNSVYEQYF. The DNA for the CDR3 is TGTGCCAGCAGTCGTAATTCAGTCTACGAGCAGTACTTC.

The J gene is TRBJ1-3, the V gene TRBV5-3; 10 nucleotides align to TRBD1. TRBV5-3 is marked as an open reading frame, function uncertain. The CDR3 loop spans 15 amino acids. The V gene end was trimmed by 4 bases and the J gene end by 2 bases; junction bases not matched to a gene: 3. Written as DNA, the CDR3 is TGTGCCAGAAGCGGAGGGACAGGGGCTGGAAACACCATATATTTT. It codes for CARSGGTGAGNTIYF.

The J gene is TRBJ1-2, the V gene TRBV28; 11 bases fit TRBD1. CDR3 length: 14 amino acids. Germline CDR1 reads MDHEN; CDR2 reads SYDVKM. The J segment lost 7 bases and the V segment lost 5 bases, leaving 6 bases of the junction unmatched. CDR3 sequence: CASSQDRGQIGYTF. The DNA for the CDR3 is TGTGCCAGCAGTCAGGACAGGGGGCAAATTGGCTACACCTTC.

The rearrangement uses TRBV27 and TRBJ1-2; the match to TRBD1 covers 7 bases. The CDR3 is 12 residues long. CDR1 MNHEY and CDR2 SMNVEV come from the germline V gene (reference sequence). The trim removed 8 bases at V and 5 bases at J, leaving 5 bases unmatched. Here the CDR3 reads CASARDRYGYTF. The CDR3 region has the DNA TGTGCCAGCGCCCGGGACAGATATGGCTACACCTTC.

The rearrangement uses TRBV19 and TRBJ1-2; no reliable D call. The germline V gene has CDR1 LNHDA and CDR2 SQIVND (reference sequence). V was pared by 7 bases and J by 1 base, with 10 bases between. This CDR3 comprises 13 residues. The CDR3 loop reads CASMSRDNYGYTF. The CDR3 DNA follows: TGTGCCAGTATGTCCCGGGATAACTATGGCTACACCTTC.

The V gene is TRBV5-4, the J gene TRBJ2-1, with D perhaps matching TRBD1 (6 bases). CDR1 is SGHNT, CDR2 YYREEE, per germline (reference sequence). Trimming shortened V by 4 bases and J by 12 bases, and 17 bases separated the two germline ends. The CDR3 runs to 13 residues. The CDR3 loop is CASSPPGQGSQFF. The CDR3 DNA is TGTGCCAGCAGCCCTCCGGGACAAGGTTCGCAGTTCTTC.

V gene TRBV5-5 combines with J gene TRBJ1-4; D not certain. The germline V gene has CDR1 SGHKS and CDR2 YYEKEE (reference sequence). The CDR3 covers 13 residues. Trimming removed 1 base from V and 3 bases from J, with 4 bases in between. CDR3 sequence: CASSLSANEKLFF. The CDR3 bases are TGTGCCAGCAGCTTGAGCGCTAATGAAAAACTGTTTTTT.

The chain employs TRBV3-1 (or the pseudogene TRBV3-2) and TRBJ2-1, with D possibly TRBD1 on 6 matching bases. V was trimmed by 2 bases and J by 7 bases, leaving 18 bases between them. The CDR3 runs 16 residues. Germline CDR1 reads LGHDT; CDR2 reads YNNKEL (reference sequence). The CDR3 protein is CASSQKGGSSGNEQFF. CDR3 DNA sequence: TGTGCCAGCAGCCAAAAAGGGGGATCCTCCGGTAATGAGCAGTTCTTC.

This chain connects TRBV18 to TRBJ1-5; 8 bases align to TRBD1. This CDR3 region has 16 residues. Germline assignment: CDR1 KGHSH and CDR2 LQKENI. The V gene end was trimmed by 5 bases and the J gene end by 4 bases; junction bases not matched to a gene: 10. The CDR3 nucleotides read TGTGCCAGCTCATCTTCCGGGACAGGAGGGAATCAGCCCCAGCATTTT. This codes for CASSSSGTGGNQPQHF.

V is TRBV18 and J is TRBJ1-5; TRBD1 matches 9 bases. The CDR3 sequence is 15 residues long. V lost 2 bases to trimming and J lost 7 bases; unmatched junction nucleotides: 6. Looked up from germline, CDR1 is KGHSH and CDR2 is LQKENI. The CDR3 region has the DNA TGTGCCAGCTCACCAGGACAGGGGTTGGAGCAGCCCCAGCATTTT. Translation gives CASSPGQGLEQPQHF.

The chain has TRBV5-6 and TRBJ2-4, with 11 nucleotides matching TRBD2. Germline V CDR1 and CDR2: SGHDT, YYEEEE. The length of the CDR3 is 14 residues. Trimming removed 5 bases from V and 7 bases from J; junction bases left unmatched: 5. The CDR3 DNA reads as TGTGCCAGCAGTCAGGGACTAGCGGCCAACATTCAGTACTTC. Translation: CASSQGLAANIQYF.

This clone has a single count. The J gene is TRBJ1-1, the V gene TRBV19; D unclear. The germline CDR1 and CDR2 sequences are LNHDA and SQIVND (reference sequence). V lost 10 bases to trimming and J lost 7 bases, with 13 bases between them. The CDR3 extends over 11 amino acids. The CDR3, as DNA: TGTGCCACCACGGGAGGTATTGAAGCTTTCTTT. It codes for CATTGGIEAFF.

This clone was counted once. The CDR3 DNA reads as TGTGCCAGCAGCGCGACAGACACAGATACGCAGTATTTT. Protein sequence: CASSATDTDTQYF. This chain links TRBV27 with TRBJ2-3, with a possible D match to TRBD1 (5 bases). The V gene lost 6 bases and the J gene lost 2 bases, with 9 bases spanning the gap. The CDR3 length is 13 residues. Germline V gene data show CDR1 as MNHEY and CDR2 as SMNVEV (reference sequence).